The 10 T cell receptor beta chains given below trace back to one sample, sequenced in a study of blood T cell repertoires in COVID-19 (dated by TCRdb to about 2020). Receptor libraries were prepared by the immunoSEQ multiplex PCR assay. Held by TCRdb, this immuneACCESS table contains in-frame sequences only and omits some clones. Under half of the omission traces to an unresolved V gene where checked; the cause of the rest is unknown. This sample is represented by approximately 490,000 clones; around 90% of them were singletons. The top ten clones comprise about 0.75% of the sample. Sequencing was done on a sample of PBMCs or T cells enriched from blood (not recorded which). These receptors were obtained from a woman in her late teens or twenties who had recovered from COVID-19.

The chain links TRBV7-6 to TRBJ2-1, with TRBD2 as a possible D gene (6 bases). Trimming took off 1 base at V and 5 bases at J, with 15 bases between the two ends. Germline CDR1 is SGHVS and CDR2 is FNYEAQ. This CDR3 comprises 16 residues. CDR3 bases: TGTGCCAGCAGCTTAGATGGGGAGGCCACAAACAATGAGCAGTTCTTC. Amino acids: CASSLDGEATNNEQFF.

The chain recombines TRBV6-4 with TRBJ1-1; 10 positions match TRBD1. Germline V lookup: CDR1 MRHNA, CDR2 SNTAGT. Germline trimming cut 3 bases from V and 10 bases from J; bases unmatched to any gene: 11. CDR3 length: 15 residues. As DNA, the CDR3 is TGTGCCAGCAGTGAATCGGGACAGGGGATGTTACGAGCTTTCTTT. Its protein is CASSESGQGMLRAFF.

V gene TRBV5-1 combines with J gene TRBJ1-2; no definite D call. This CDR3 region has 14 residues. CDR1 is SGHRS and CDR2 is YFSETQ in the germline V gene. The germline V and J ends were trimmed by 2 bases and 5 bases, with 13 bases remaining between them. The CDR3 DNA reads TGCGCCAGCAGCTTAGACATTAATACATATGGCTACACCTTC. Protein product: CASSLDINTYGYTF.

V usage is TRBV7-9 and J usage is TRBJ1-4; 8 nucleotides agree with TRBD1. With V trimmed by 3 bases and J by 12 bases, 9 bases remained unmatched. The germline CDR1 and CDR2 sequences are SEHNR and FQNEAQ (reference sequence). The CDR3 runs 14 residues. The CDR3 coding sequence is TGTGCCAGCAGCTTGACAGGGGCTCTGGGGGAACTGTTTTTT. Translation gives CASSLTGALGELFF.

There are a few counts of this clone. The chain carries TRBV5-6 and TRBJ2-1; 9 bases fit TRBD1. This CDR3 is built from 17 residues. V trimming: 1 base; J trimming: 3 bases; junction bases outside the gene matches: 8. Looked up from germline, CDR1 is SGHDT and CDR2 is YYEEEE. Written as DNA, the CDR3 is TGTGCCAGCAGCTTGCCCCGGGACAGGGTCTACTACAATGAGCAGTTCTTC. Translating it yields CASSLPRDRVYYNEQFF.

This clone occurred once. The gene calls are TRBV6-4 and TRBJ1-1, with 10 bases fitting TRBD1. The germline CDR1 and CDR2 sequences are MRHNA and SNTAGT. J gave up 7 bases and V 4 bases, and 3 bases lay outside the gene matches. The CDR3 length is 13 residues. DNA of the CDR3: TGTGCCAGCAGTGCCGGACAGGGGGTTGAAGCTTTCTTT. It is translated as CASSAGQGVEAFF.

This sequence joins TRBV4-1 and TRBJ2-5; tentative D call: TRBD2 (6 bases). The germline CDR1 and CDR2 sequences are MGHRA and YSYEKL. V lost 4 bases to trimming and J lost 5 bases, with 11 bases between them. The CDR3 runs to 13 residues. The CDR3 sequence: CASSLSGGETQYF. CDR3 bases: TGCGCCAGCAGCCTTAGCGGCGGCGAGACCCAGTACTTC.

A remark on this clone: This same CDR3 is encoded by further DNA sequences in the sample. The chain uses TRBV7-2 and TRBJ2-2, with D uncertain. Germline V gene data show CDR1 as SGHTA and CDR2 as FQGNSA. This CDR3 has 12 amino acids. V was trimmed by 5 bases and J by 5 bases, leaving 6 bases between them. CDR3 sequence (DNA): TGTGCCAGCAGCCCGAGAACCGGGGAGCTGTTTTTT. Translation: CASSPRTGELFF.

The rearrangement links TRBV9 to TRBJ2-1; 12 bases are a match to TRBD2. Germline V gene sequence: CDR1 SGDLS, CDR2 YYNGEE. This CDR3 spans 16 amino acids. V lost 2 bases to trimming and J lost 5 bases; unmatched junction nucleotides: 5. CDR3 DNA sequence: TGTGCCAGCAGCGTGCGGACTAGCGGGGAGGACAATGAGCAGTTCTTC. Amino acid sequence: CASSVRTSGEDNEQFF.

The CDR3 loop is CASSRQGILGAFF. Written as DNA, the CDR3 is TGTGCCAGCAGTCGACAGGGGATACTTGGAGCTTTCTTT. This chain uses TRBV6-5 with TRBJ1-1; 8 bases are a match to TRBD1. CDR1 and CDR2 (germline): MNHEY, SVGAGI. The V and J ends lost 5 bases and 10 bases, in that order; junction bases with no gene match: 9. There are 13 residues in the CDR3.